Reported below is one TCR beta chain. As yet, its antigen is unknown. These data belong to a study of T cell repertoires in cytomegalovirus infection. A single record per CDR3 protein comes from TCRdb applying MiXCR to the reads. Found here are hundreds of thousands of distinct CDR3 sequences, approximately 46% of them singletons; the top ten hold just under 45%. Germline CDR1 and CDR2: SGHTA and FQGNSA. The CDR3 runs 14 residues. V shed 5 bases, J shed 5 bases, and the junction held 7 bases outside the gene matches. The source material was cultured PBMCs, sampled from culture after CMV antigen stimulation. The V gene is TRBV7-2, the J gene TRBJ2-3, with 7 nucleotides matching TRBD2. This clonotype was sampled from a human donor in good health (CMV status not recorded). Some clones in this sample may be carry-over from other donors' samples. CDR3 residues: CASSLGGEKDTQYF. CDR3 sequence (DNA): TGTGCCAGCAGCCTGGGGGGGGAAAAAGATACGCAGTATTTT.